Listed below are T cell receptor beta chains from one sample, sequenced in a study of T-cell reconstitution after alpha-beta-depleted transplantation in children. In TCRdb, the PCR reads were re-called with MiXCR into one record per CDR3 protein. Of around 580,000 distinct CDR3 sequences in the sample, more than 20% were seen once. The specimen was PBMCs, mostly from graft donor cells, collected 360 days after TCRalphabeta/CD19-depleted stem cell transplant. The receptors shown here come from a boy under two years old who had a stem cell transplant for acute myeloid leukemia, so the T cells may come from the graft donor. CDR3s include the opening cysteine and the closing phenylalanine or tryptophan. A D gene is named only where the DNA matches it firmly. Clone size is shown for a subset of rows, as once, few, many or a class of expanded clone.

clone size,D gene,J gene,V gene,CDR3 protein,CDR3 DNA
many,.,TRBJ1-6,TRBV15,CATARGALSSYNSPLHF,TGTGCCACCGCTCGGGGAGCGCTTAGCTCCTATAATTCACCCCTCCACTTT
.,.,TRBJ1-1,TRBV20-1,CSAPGKSIAEAFF,TGCAGTGCTCCGGGAAAGAGTATCGCTGAAGCTTTCTTT
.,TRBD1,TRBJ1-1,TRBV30,CAWDRGANTEAFF,TGTGCCTGGGACAGGGGGGCGAACACTGAAGCTTTCTTT
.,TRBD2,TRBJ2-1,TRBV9,CASSVAAGGYNEQFF,TGTGCCAGCAGCGTAGCAGCGGGGGGTTACAATGAGCAGTTCTTC
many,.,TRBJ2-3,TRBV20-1,CSATGQLSTDTQYF,TGCAGTGCTACTGGACAGCTAAGCACAGATACGCAGTATTTT
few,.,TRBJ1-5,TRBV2,CASSERGGQPQHF,TGTGCCAGCTCGGAAAGGGGAGGTCAGCCCCAGCATTTT
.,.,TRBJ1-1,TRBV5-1,CASSPSGGAQGTEAFF,TGCGCCAGCAGCCCATCAGGAGGGGCGCAGGGCACTGAAGCTTTCTTT
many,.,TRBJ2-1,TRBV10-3,CAISVAAQNINEQFF,TGTGCCATCAGTGTAGCGGCCCAAAACATCAATGAGCAGTTCTTC
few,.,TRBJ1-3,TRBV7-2,CASSLAGSSGNTIYF,TGTGCCAGCAGCTTAGCCGGTAGCTCTGGAAACACCATATATTTT
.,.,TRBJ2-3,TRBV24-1,CATSDLTAWGASTDTQYF,TGTGCCACCAGTGATTTAACAGCATGGGGCGCTAGCACAGATACGCAGTATTTT
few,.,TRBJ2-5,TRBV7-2,CASSFYSGQETQYF,TGTGCCAGCAGCTTTTATAGCGGACAAGAGACCCAGTACTTC
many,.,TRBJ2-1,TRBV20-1,CSAGDWNNEQFF,TGCAGTGCCGGGGACTGGAACAATGAGCAGTTCTTC
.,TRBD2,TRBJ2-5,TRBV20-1,CSAVHTSGVETQYF,TGCAGTGCTGTTCACACTAGCGGGGTAGAGACCCAGTACTTC
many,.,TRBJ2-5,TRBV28,CASSLLAGEGVYQETQYF,TGTGCCAGCAGTTTATTGGCAGGGGAGGGGGTGTACCAAGAGACCCAGTACTTC
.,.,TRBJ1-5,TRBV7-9,CASSPPRDSNQPQHF,TGTGCCAGCAGCCCGCCCCGGGACAGCAATCAGCCCCAGCATTTT
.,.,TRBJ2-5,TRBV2,CRVGGARETQYF,TGTCGCGTAGGGGGGGCCCGAGAGACCCAGTACTTC
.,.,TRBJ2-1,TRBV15,CATSRDLPRRAYNEQFF,TGTGCCACCAGCAGAGATCTACCGCGCAGGGCCTACAATGAGCAGTTCTTC
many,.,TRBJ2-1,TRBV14,CASSQAAEQFF,TGTGCCAGCAGCCAAGCTGCTGAGCAGTTCTTC
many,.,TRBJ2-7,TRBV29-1,CSVEWTGGSEQYF,TGCAGCGTTGAGTGGACAGGAGGGAGCGAGCAGTACTTC
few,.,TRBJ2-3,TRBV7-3,CASSLRWSGVSTDTQYF,TGTGCCAGCAGCCTCCGGTGGAGCGGAGTTAGCACAGATACGCAGTATTTT
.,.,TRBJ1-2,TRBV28,CASSLGPLQGGHYGYTF,TGTGCCAGCAGTTTAGGCCCCCTACAAGGCGGCCACTATGGCTACACCTTC
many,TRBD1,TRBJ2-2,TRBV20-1,CSAYTGTENTGELFF,TGCAGTGCTTATACCGGGACAGAGAACACCGGGGAGCTGTTTTTT
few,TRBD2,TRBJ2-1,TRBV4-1,CASSPSSGGSNEQFF,TGCGCCAGCAGCCCAAGTAGCGGGGGAAGCAATGAGCAGTTCTTC
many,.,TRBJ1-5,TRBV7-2,CASSSQGNSNQPQHF,TGTGCCAGCAGCTCTCAGGGCAATAGCAATCAGCCCCAGCATTTT
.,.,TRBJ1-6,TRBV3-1,CASSQRGQTSYNSPLHF,TGTGCCAGCAGCCAACGGGGACAAACCTCCTATAATTCACCCCTCCACTTT
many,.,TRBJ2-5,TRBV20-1,CSARVNQETQYF,TGCAGTGCTAGGGTGAACCAAGAGACCCAGTACTTC
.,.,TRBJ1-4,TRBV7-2,CASSPESGSRVFF,TGTGCCAGCAGCCCAGAATCGGGGAGTCGGGTGTTTTTT
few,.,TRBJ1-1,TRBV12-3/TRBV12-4,CASSFPQGAFF,TGTGCCAGCAGTTTCCCCCAGGGAGCTTTCTTT
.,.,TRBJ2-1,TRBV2,CASSHRDPPTNEQFF,TGTGCCAGCAGTCACCGGGACCCACCAACCAATGAGCAGTTCTTC